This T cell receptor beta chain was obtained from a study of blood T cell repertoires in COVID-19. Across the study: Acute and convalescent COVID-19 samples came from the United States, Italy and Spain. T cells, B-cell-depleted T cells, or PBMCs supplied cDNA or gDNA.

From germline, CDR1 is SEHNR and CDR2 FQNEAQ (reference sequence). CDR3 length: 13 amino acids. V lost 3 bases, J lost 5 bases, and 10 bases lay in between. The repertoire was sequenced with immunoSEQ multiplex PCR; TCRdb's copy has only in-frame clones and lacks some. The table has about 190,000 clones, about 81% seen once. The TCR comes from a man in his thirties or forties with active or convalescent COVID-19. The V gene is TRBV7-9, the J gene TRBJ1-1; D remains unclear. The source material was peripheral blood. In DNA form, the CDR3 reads TGTGCCAGCAGCTTTGCAGAGCGGACTGAAGCTTTCTTT. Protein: CASSFAERTEAFF.